This T cell receptor (beta chain) was identified during a study of blood T cells in healthy people across ages. General study results and limits: It was not known whether donors were CMV positive (a possible confounder of expanded clonotype changes).

Note on this clonotype: The antigen is not known.

This CDR3 has 13 amino acids. Between the trimmed V and J ends, which lost 1 base and 5 bases, there was a span of 9 bases. Germline V gene data show CDR1 as MGHRA and CDR2 as YSYEKL. A second PCR of 7 to 11 cycles used a sample-barcoded 5' primer and a J-beta primer mix. TCRdb re-analysed the 5' RACE reads in MiXCR, keeping a single row per CDR3 protein. The table shows 1 million or so distinct CDR3 sequences, with under 30% occurring only once. The same sample was also used in a study of T cells of mothers and their children. This second report adds: Related mother and child pairs showed slightly greater overlap (not significant) than unrelated pairs did.

The sample was blood. The source of this sequence is a girl aged 2-10 years in good health. V is TRBV4-1 and J is TRBJ2-7; no clear D gene. In DNA form, the CDR3 reads TGCGCCAGCAGCCAAGTAGGAAGGGACGAGCAGTACTTC. Its translation: CASSQVGRDEQYF.